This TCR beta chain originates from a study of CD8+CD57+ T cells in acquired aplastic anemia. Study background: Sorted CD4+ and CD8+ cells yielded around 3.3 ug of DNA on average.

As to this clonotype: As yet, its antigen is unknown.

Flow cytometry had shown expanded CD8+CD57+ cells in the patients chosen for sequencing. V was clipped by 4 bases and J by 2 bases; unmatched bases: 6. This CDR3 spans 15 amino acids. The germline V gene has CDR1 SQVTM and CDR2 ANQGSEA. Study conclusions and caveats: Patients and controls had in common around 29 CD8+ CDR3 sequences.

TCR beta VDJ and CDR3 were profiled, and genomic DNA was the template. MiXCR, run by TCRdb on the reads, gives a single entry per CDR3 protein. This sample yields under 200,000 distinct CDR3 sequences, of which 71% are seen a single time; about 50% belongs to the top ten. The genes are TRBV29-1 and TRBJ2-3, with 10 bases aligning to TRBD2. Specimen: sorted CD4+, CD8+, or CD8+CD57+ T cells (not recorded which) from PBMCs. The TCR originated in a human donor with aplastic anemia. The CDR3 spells CSVAGLAQATDTQYF. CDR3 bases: TGCAGCGTTGCGGGACTAGCGCAGGCCACAGATACGCAGTATTTT.